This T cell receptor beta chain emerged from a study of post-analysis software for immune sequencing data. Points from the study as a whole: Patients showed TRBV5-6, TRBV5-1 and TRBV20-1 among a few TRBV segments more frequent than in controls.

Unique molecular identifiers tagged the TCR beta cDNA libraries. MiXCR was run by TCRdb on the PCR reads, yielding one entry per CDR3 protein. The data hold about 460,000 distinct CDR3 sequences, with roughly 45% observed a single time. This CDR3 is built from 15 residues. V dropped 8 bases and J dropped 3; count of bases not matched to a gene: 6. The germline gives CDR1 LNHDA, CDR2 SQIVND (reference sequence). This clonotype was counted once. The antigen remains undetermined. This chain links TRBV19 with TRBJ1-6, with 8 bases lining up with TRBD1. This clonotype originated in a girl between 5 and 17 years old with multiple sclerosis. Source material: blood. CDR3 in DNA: TGTGCCAGTGTGAAGACAGGGGACTATAATTCACCCCTCCACTTT. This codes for CASVKTGDYNSPLHF.